This is a list of T cell receptor beta chains from one sample in a study of CD8 T cells in Susac syndrome. TCRdb reprocessed the immunoSEQ multiplex PCR reads via MiXCR and lists one record per CDR3 protein. Here the sample spans 85,000 to 130,000 distinct CDR3 sequences, approximately 93% being singletons. The sequenced sample consisted of CD8+ T cells from PBMCs. The source of these receptors is a human donor with Susac syndrome. Both conserved end residues are part of each CDR3. The D gene is left open where the match is weak. Clone size is shown for a subset of rows, as once, few, many or a class of expanded clone.

size	V	J	D	DNA	CDR3
NA	TRBV16	TRBJ2-7	NA	TGTGCCAGCAGCGGCGGGCCCGAGCAGTACTTC	CASSGGPEQYF
NA	TRBV5-1	TRBJ2-7	TRBD2	TGCGCCAGCAGCTTACCGGGACTAGACTACGAGCAGTACTTC	CASSLPGLDYEQYF
once	TRBV20-1	TRBJ1-2	NA	TGCAGTGCTAGAGATCCAGGACAGATTACTAACTATGGCTACACCTTC	CSARDPGQITNYGYTF
NA	TRBV7-9	TRBJ2-1	TRBD2	TGTGCCAGCAGCCCAGGAGCGGGGGAGCAGTTCTTC	CASSPGAGEQFF
NA	TRBV6-2/TRBV6-3	TRBJ2-7	TRBD1	TGTGCCAGCACCTCCCTGGGGACAGGGTCCTACGAGCAGTACTTC	CASTSLGTGSYEQYF
NA	TRBV5-4	TRBJ1-2	NA	TGTGCCAGCAGGCCGTTGGGGCGCTATGGCTACACCTTC	CASRPLGRYGYTF
NA	TRBV25-1	TRBJ1-1	NA	TGTGCCAGCAGCGCAGGTGAAGCTTTCTTT	CASSAGEAFF
NA	TRBV12-3/TRBV12-4	TRBJ2-7	TRBD1	TGTGCCAGCAGCGCAGGGGGCTACGACGAGCAGTACTTC	CASSAGGYDEQYF
NA	TRBV27	TRBJ1-4	NA	TGTGCCAGCAGTCCCTGGACAGTATCCACTAATGAAAAACTGTTTTTT	CASSPWTVSTNEKLFF
NA	TRBV12-3/TRBV12-4	TRBJ1-3	TRBD1	TGTGCCAGCACAGGGGGGTCTGAGGTCCACTCTGGAAACACCATATATTTT	CASTGGSEVHSGNTIYF
NA	TRBV6-1	TRBJ2-7	TRBD2	TGTGCCAGCAGTCGAAGGCGAGGCGGGGGGGCCGACGAGCAGTACTTC	CASSRRRGGGADEQYF
once	TRBV4-3	TRBJ2-7	TRBD2	TGCGCCAGCAGCCCTAGCGGGGGACCCCTTCCCTACGAGCAGTACTTC	CASSPSGGPLPYEQYF
NA	TRBV20-1	TRBJ2-1	TRBD2	TGCAGTGCTCCCCTAGCGGGGGGCCGGAATGAGCAGTTCTTC	CSAPLAGGRNEQFF
NA	TRBV29-1	TRBJ1-1	NA	TGCAGCGGGAGGGACGGGAACACTGAAGCTTTCTTT	CSGRDGNTEAFF
NA	TRBV24-1	TRBJ2-1	NA	TGTGCCACCAGTTCATCAGTTTACAATGAGCAGTTCTTC	CATSSSVYNEQFF